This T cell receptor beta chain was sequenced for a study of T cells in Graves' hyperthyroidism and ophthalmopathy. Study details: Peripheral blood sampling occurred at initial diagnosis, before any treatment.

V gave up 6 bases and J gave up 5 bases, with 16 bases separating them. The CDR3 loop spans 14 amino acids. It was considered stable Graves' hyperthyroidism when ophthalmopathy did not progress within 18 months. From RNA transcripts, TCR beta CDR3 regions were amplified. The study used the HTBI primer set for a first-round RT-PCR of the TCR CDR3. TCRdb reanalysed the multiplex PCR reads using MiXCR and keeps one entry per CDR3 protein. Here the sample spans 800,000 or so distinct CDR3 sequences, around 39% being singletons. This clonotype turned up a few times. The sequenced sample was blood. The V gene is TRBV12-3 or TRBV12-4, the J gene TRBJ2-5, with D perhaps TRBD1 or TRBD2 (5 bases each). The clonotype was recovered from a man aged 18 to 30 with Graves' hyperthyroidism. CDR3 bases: TGTGCCAGCAGCCCACGGCGAGGGGACGAGACCCAGTACTTC. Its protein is CASSPRRGDETQYF.